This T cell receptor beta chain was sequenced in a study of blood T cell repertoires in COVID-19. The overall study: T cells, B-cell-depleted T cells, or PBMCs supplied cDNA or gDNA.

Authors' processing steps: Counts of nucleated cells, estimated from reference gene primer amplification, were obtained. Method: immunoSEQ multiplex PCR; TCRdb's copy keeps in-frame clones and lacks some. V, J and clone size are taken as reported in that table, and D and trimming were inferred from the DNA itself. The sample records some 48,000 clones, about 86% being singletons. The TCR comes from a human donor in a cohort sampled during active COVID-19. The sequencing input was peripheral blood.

The CDR3 region is CASSEQGVGDGYTF. CDR3 bases: TGTGCCAGCAGCGAACAGGGGGTCGGGGATGGCTACACCTTC. The chain recombines TRBV7-9 with TRBJ1-2; 8 bases match TRBD1. The CDR3 spans 14 residues. In germline, CDR1 is SEHNR, CDR2 FQNEAQ (reference sequence). Trimming took 5 bases from V and 6 from J; bases not matched to a gene: 8. Full variable domain (outside the CDR3, taken from reference TRBV7-9 and TRBJ1-2): DTGVSQNPRHKITKRGQNVTFRCDPISEHNRLYWYRQTLGQGPEFLTYFQNEAQLEKSRLLSDRFSAERPKGSFSTLEIQRTEQGDSAMYLCASSEQGVGDGYTFGSGTRLTVV.